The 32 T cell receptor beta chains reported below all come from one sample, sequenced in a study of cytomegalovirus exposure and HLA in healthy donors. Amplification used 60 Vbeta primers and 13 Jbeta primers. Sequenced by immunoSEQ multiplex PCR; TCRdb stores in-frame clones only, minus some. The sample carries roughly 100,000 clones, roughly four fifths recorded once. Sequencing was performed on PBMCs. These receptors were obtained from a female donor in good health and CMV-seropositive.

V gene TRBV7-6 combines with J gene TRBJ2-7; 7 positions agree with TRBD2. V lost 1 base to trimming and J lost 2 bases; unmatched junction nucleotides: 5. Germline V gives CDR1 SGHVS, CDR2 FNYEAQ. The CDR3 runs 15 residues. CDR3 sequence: CASSLGDYRTYEQYF. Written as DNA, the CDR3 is TGTGCCAGCAGCTTAGGGGACTACCGTACCTACGAGCAGTACTTC. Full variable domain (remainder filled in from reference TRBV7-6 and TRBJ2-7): GAGVSQSPRYKVTKRGQDVALRCDPISGHVSLYWYRQALGQGPEFLTYFNYEAQQDKSGLPNDRFSAERPEGSISTLTIQRTEQRDSAMYRCASSLGDYRTYEQYFGPGTRLTVT.

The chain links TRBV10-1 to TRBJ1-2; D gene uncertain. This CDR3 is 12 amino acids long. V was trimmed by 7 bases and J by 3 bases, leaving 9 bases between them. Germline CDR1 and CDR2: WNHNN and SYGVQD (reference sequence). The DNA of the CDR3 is TGCGCCAGCACGTGGAGGGACTATGGCTACACCTTC. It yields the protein CASTWRDYGYTF.

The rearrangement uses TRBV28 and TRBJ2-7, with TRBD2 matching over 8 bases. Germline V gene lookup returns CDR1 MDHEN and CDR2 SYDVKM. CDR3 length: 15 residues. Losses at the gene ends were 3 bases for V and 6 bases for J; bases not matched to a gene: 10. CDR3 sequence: CASSFQQAGVSEQYF. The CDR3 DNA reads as TGTGCCAGCAGTTTCCAGCAAGCGGGAGTTTCCGAGCAGTACTTC.

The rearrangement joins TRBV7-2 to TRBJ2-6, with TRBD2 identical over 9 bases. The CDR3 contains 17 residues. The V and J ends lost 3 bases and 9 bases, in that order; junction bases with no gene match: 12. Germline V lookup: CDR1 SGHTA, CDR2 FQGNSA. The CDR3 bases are TGTGCCAGCAGCTTGCTCCCAGCGGGGGGAGGGCGCAACGTCCTGACTTTC. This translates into CASSLLPAGGGRNVLTF.

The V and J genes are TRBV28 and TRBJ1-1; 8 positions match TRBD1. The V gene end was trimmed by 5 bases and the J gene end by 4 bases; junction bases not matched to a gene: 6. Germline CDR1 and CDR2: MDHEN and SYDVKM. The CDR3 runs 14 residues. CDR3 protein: CASSPQGAGTEAFF. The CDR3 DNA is TGTGCCAGCAGTCCCCAGGGGGCGGGCACTGAAGCTTTCTTT.

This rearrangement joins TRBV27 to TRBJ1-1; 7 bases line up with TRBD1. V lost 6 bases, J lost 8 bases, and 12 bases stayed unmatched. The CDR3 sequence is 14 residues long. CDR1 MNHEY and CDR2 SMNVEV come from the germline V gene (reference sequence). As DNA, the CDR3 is TGTGCCAGCAGAAGCTTAAACAGGGGATCAGAAGCTTTCTTT. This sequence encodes CASRSLNRGSEAFF.

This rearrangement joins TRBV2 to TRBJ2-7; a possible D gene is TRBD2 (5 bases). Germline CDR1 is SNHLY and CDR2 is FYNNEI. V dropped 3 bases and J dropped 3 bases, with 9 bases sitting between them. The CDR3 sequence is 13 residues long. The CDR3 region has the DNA TGTGCCAGCAGTGAGCGGGTGGGCTACGAGCAGTACTTC. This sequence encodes CASSERVGYEQYF.

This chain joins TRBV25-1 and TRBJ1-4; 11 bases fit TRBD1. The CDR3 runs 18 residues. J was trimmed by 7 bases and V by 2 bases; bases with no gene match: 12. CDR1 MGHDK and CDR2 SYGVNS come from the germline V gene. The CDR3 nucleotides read TGTGCCAGCAGTGAACCCCGGGACAGGGGGATTTTACGTGAAAAACTGTTTTTT. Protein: CASSEPRDRGILREKLFF.

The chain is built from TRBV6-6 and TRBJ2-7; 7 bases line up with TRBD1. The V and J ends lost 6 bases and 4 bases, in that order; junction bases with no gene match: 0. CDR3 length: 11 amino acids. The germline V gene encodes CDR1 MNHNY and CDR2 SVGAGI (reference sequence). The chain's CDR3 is CASRGQYEQYF. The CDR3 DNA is TGTGCCAGCAGGGGACAGTACGAGCAGTACTTC.

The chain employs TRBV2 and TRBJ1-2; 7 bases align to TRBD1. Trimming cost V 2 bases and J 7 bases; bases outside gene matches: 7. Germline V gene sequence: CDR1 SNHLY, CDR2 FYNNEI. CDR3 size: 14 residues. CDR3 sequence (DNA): TGTGCCAGCAGTGAATTGCGACAGGGTTTTGGCTACACCTTC. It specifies CASSELRQGFGYTF.

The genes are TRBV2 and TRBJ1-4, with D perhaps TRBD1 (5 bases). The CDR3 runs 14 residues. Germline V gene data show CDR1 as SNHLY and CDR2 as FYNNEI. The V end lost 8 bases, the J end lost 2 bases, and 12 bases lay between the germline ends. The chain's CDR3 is CASLKTATNEKLFF. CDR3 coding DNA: TGTGCCAGCTTGAAGACAGCCACTAATGAAAAACTGTTTTTT.

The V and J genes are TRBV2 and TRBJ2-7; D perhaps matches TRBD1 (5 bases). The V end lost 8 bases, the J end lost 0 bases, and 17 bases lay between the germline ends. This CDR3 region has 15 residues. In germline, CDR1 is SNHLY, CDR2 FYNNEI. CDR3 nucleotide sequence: TGTGCCAGCGCTCCGAGGTTAGGGGTCTCCTACGAGCAGTACTTC. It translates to CASAPRLGVSYEQYF.

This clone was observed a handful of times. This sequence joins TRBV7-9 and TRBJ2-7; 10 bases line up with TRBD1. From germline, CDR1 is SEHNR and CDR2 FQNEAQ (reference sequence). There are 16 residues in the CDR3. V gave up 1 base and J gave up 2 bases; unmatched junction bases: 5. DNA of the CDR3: TGTGCCAGCAGCTTAGTCCCCGGGACAGGGGCCTACGAGCAGTACTTC. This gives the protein CASSLVPGTGAYEQYF.

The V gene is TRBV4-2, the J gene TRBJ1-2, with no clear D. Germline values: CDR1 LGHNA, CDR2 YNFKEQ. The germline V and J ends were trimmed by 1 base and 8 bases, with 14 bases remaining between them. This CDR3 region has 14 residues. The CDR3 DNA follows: TGTGCCAGCAGCCAAGTGACTCTTACCAACGGCTACACCTTC. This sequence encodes CASSQVTLTNGYTF.

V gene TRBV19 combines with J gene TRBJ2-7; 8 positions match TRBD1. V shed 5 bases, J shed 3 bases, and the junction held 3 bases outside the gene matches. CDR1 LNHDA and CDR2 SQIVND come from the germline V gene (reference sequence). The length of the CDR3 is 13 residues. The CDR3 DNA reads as TGTGCCAGTAGTGCCGGACAGGGCTACGAGCAGTACTTC. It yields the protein CASSAGQGYEQYF.

The CDR3 region has the DNA TGTGCCAGCAGCTGGACAGGGACGAACACTGAAGCTTTCTTT. It encodes CASSWTGTNTEAFF. The genes are TRBV5-4 and TRBJ1-1; TRBD1 matches 8 bases. Germline CDR1 reads SGHNT; CDR2 reads YYREEE (reference sequence). The CDR3 has 14 amino acids. The V segment lost 3 bases and the J segment 1 base; nucleotides outside the gene matches: 2.

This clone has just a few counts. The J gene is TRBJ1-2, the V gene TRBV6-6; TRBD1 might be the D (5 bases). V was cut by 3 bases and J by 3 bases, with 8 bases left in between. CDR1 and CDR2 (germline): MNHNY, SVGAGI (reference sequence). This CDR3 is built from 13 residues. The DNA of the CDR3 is TGTGCCAGCAGTTATACAGGCGACTATGGCTACACCTTC. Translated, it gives CASSYTGDYGYTF.

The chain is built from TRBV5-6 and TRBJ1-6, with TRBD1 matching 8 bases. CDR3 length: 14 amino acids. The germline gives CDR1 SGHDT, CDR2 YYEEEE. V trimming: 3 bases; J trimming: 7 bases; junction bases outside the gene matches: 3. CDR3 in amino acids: CASSWDRNNSPLHF. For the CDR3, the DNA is TGTGCCAGCAGCTGGGACAGGAACAATTCACCCCTCCACTTT.

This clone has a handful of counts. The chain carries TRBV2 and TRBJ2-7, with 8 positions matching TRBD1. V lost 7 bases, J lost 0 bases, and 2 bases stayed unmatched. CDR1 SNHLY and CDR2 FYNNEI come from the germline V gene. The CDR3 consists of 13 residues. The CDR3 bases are TGTGCCAGCACCGGGACAGGCTCCTACGAGCAGTACTTC. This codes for CASTGTGSYEQYF.

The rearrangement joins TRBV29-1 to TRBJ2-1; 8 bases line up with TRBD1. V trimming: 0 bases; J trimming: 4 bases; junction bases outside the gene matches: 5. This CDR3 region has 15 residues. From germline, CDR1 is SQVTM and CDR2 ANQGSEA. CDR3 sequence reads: CSVEDYWTGYNEQFF. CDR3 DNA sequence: TGCAGCGTTGAAGACTACTGGACAGGGTACAATGAGCAGTTCTTC.

The CDR3 DNA reads TGCAGCGTAGACAGGGGGCGAGGTGAAAAACTGTTTTTT. It translates to CSVDRGRGEKLFF. The J gene is TRBJ1-4, the V gene TRBV29-1, with 10 bases fitting TRBD1. V shed 6 bases, J shed 7 bases, and the junction held 5 bases outside the gene matches. Germline CDR1 is SQVTM and CDR2 is ANQGSEA. The CDR3 has 13 residues.

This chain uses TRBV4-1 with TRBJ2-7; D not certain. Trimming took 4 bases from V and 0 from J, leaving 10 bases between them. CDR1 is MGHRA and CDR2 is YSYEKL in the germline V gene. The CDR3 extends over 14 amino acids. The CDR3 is CASSLTELSYEQYF. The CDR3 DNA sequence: TGCGCCAGCAGCCTCACAGAGCTCTCCTACGAGCAGTACTTC.

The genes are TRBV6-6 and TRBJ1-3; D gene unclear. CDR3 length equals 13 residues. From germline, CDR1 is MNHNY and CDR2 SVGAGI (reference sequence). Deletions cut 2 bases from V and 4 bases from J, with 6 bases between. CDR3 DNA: TGTGCCAGCAGTTACACGAGCGGAAACACCATATATTTT. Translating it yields CASSYTSGNTIYF.

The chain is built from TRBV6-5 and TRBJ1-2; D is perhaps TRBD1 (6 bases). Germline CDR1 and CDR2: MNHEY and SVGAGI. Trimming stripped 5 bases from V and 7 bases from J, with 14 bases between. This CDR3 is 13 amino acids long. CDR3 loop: CASSLQGIGGYTF. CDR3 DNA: TGTGCCAGCAGTCTCCAGGGGATCGGTGGCTACACCTTC.

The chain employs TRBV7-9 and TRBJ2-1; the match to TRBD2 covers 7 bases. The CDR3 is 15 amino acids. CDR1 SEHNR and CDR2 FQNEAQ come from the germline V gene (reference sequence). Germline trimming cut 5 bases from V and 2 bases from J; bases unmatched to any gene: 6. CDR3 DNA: TGTGCCAGCAGCGATCCTAGCGGAGCCTACAATGAGCAGTTCTTC. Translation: CASSDPSGAYNEQFF.

CDR3 bases: TGTGCCAGCAGTTACTCAGCTGACAGGGTTCAGCCCCAGCATTTT. Amino acids: CASSYSADRVQPQHF. The chain combines TRBV6-6 with TRBJ1-5, with 7 bases fitting TRBD1. Germline V gives CDR1 MNHNY, CDR2 SVGAGI (reference sequence). With V trimmed by 0 bases and J by 6 bases, 5 bases remained unmatched. The CDR3 extends over 15 amino acids.

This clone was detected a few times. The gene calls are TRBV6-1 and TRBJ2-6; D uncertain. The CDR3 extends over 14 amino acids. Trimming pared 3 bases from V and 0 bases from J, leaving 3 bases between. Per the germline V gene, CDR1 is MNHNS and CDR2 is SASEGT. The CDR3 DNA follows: TGTGCCAGCAGTGAGAGCTCTGGGGCCAACGTCCTGACTTTC. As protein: CASSESSGANVLTF.

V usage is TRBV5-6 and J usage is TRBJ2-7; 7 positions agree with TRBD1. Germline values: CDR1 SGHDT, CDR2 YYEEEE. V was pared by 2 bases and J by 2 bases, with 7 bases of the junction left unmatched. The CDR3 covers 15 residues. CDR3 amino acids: CASSFRGPRAYEQYF. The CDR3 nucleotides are TGTGCCAGCAGCTTTAGGGGGCCCCGTGCCTACGAGCAGTACTTC.

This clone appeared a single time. The CDR3 is CASRDLGVTDTQYF. Here the CDR3 DNA reads TGCGCCAGCAGAGACTTAGGCGTCACAGATACGCAGTATTTT. The genes are TRBV4-1 and TRBJ2-3; D ambiguous. Trimming left V 6 bases short and J 2 bases short, with 12 bases between. Germline V gene sequence: CDR1 MGHRA, CDR2 YSYEKL. CDR3 length: 14 residues.

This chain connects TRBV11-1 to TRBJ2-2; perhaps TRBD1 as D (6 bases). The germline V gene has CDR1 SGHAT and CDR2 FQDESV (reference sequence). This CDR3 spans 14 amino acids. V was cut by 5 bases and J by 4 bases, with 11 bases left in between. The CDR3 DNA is TGTGCCAGCAGCCAGGGACAAAGCACCGGGGAGCTGTTTTTT. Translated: CASSQGQSTGELFF. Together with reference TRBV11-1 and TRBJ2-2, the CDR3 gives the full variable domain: EAEVAQSPRYKITEKSQAVAFWCDPISGHATLYWYRQILGQGPELLVQFQDESVVDDSQLPKDRFSAERLKGVDSTLKIQPAELGDSAMYLCASSQGQSTGELFFGEGSRLTVL.

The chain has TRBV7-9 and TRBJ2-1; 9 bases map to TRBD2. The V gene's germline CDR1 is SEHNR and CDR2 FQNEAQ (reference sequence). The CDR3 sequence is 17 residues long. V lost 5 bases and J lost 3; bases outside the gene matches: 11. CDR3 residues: CASSPPGTSTDYNEQFF. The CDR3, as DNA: TGTGCCAGCAGCCCTCCCGGGACTAGCACTGACTACAATGAGCAGTTCTTC.

Here the CDR3 DNA reads TGCGCCAGCAGCCAAGGGGGCTTTAAGGGGCAAGAGACCCAGTACTTC. It codes for CASSQGGFKGQETQYF. The chain couples TRBV10-2 to TRBJ2-5; 7 bases map to TRBD1. The CDR3 has 16 residues. Trimming removed 6 bases from V and 2 bases from J; junction bases left unmatched: 12. The V gene's germline CDR1 is WSHSY and CDR2 SAAADI.